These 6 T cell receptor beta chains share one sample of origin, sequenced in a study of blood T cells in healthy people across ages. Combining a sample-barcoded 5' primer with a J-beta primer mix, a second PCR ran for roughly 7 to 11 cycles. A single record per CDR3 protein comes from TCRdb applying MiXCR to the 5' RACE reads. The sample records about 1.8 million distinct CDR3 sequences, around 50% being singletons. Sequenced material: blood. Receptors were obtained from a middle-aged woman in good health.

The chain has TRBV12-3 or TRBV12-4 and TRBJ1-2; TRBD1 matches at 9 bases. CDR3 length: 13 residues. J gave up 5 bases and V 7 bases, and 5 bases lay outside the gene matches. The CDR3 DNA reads TGTGCCAGCATCCCCGGGACAGGGTATGGCTACACCTTC. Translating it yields CASIPGTGYGYTF.

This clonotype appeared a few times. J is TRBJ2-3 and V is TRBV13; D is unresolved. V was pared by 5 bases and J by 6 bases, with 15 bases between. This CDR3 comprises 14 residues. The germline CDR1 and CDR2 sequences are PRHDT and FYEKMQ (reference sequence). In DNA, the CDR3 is TGTGCCAGCAGCCCCCCGAGTGGGCGGGATACGCAGTATTTT. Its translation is CASSPPSGRDTQYF.

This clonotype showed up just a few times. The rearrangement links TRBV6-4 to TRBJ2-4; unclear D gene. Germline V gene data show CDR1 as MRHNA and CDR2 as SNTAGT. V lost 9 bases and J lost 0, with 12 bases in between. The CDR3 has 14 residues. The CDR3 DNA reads TGTGCCAGACCTCACAGCGTAGCCAAAAACATTCAGTACTTC. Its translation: CARPHSVAKNIQYF.

CDR3 sequence: CASSQDVQGGDYGYTF. Written as DNA, the CDR3 is TGTGCCAGCAGCCAAGATGTACAGGGGGGAGACTATGGCTACACCTTC. This rearrangement joins TRBV4-2 to TRBJ1-2; 8 bases align to TRBD1. Germline values: CDR1 LGHNA, CDR2 YNFKEQ. This CDR3 spans 16 amino acids. V shed 0 bases and J 3 bases; nucleotides not matched to a gene: 6.

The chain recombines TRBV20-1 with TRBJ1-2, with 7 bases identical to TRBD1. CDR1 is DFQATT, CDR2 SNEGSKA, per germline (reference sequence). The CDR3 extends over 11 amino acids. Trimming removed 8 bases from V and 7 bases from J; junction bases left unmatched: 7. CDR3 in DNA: TGCAGTCAGCATTCAGGGGGTGGCTACACCTTC. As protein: CSQHSGGGYTF.

DNA of the CDR3: TGCGCCAGCAGCTTTCGTGGTAGCGGGAGTTACAATGAGCAGTTCTTC. Translation gives CASSFRGSGSYNEQFF. The gene calls are TRBV5-1 and TRBJ2-1; 9 bases align to TRBD2. CDR1 is SGHRS and CDR2 is YFSETQ in the germline V gene. The CDR3 extends over 16 amino acids. V was pared by 2 bases and J by 4 bases, with 7 bases of the junction left unmatched.